These 7 T cell receptor beta chains originate from one sample sequenced in a study of CD4 T cells in relation to SARS-CoV-2 and coronaviruses. Their recognized antigens are unknown. Sequenced by immunoSEQ multiplex PCR; TCRdb stores in-frame clones only, minus some. The top ten hold 15% to 20% of the sample, which has about 18,000 clones, 70% to 85% seen once. The unexposed donors gave CD4+ T cells in about 2010-2018, prior to COVID-19. CD4+ T cells were isolated from the cells after about nine days of culture. Sequenced material: CD4+ T cells from PBMCs, cultured in vitro. The source of these receptors is a human donor in good health.

This chain joins TRBV4-1 and TRBJ2-1; the match to TRBD1 covers 9 bases. The CDR3 sequence is 16 residues long. The germline gives CDR1 MGHRA, CDR2 YSYEKL. The J segment lost 6 bases and the V segment lost 0 bases, leaving 6 bases of the junction unmatched. CDR3 bases: TGCGCCAGCAGCCAAGAGGCCGGGACAGGGCCCAATGAGCAGTTCTTC. It yields the protein CASSQEAGTGPNEQFF.

The CDR3 here is CASRGPQGNQPQHF. Here the CDR3 DNA reads TGTGCCAGCAGGGGACCACAGGGAAATCAGCCCCAGCATTTT. The chain is built from TRBV6-5 and TRBJ1-5; D might be TRBD1 (6 bases). The CDR3 sequence is 14 residues long. V was clipped by 6 bases and J by 4 bases, with 13 bases between them. Per germline, CDR1 MNHEY and CDR2 SVGAGI.

The chain combines TRBV6-5 with TRBJ2-3; TRBD2 matches 9 bases. This CDR3 comprises 16 residues. Germline CDR1 and CDR2: MNHEY and SVGAGI. With 0 bases clipped from V and 0 bases from J, the junction kept 1 base outside the gene matches. This CDR3 is CASSYSTSGSTDTQYF. The DNA for the CDR3 is TGTGCCAGCAGTTACTCGACTAGCGGCAGCACAGATACGCAGTATTTT.

V gene TRBV20-1 combines with J gene TRBJ1-5; TRBD1 agrees at 9 bases. CDR1 and CDR2 (germline): DFQATT, SNEGSKA (reference sequence). The CDR3 has 17 residues. V lost 3 bases and J lost 0; bases outside the gene matches: 9. CDR3 sequence: CSASSGQGYNSNQPQHF. DNA of the CDR3: TGCAGTGCTAGTTCGGGACAGGGATACAATAGCAATCAGCCCCAGCATTTT.

This clone was seen once. The chain recombines TRBV27 with TRBJ1-2, with D perhaps TRBD1 (6 bases). V lost 5 bases to trimming and J lost 8 bases, with 21 bases between them. This CDR3 is built from 15 residues. CDR1 MNHEY and CDR2 SMNVEV come from the germline V gene (reference sequence). The CDR3, as DNA: TGTGCCAGCAGTCTCAGGACAGATTTTCGTGACGGCTACACCTTC. Protein sequence: CASSLRTDFRDGYTF.

This clone turned up a few times. The gene calls are TRBV14 and TRBJ1-6; D not certain. The CDR3 is 15 amino acids. Trimming took 3 bases from V and 8 from J, leaving 14 bases between them. Germline V gene data show CDR1 as SGHDN and CDR2 as FVKESK. The CDR3: CASSQSTHSYSPLHF. CDR3 coding DNA: TGTGCCAGCAGCCAGAGCACACACAGCTATTCACCCCTCCACTTT.

The chain joins TRBV24-1 to TRBJ2-3; no clear D. CDR1 and CDR2 (germline): KGHDR, SFDVKD. V lost 0 bases and J lost 3, with 15 bases in between. The CDR3 has 17 residues. The CDR3 sequence is CATSDLPSEGQTDTQYF. The CDR3 DNA reads as TGTGCCACCAGTGATTTGCCCTCTGAAGGCCAGACAGATACGCAGTATTTT.